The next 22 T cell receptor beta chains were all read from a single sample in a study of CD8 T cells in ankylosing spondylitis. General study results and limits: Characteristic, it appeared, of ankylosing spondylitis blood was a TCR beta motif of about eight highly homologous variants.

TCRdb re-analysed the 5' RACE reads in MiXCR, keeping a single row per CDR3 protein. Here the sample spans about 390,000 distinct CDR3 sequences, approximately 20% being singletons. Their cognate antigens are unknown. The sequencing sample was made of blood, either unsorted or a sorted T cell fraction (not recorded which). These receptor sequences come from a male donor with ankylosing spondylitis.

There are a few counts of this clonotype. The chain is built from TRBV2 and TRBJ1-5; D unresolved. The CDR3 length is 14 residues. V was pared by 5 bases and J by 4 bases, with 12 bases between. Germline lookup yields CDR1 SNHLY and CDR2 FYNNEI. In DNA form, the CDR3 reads TGTGCCAGCAGTAGACATGGGGTAAATCAGCCCCAGCATTTT. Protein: CASSRHGVNQPQHF.

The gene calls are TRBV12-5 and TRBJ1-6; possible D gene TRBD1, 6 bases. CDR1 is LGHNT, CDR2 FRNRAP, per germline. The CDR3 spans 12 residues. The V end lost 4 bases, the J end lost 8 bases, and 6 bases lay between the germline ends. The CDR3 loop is CASGYRDSPLHF. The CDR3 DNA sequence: TGTGCTAGTGGTTACAGGGATTCACCCCTCCACTTT.

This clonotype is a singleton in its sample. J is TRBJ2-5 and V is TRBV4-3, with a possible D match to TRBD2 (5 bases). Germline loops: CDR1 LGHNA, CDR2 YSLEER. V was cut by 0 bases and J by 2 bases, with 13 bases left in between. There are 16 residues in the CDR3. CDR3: CASSQDPAGLQETQYF. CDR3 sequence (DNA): TGCGCCAGCAGCCAAGATCCTGCGGGCTTACAAGAGACCCAGTACTTC.

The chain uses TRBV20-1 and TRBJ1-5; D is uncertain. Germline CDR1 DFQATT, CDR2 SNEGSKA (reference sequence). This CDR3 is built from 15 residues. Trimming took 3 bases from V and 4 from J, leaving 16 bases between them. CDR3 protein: CSASRVSQFNQPQHF. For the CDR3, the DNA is TGCAGTGCTAGTCGGGTCAGCCAGTTTAATCAGCCCCAGCATTTT.

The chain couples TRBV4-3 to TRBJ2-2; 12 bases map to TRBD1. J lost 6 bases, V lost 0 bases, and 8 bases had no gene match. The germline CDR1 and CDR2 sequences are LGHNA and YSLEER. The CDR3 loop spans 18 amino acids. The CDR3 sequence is CASSQDLVGQGAPGELFF. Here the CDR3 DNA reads TGCGCCAGCAGCCAAGATCTCGTGGGACAGGGGGCTCCCGGGGAGCTGTTTTTT.

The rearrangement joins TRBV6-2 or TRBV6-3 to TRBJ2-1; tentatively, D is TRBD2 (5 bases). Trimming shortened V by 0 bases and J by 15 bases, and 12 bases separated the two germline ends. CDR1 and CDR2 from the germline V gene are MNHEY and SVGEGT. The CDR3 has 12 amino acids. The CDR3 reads CASSYSDSVGFF. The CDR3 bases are TGTGCCAGCAGTTACTCGGACTCAGTGGGGTTCTTC.

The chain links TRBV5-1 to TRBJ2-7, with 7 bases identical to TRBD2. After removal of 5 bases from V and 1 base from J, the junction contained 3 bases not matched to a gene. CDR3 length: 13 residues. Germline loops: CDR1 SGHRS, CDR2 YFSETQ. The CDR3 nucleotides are TGCGCCAGCAGTGCTAGCGGATCCTACGAGCAGTACTTC. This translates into CASSASGSYEQYF.

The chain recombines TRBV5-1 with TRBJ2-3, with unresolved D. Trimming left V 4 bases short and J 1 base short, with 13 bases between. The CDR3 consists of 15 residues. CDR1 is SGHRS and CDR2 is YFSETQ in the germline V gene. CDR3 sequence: CASSKDHQGTDTQYF. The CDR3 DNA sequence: TGCGCCAGCAGCAAGGACCATCAGGGCACAGATACGCAGTATTTT.

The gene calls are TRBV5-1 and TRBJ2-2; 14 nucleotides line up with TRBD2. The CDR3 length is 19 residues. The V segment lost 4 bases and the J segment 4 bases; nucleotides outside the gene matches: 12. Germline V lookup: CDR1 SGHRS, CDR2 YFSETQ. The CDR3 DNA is TGCGCCAGCAGCCCCCCGGGACTAGCGGGAGTACGGGTCACCGGGGAGCTGTTTTTT. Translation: CASSPPGLAGVRVTGELFF.

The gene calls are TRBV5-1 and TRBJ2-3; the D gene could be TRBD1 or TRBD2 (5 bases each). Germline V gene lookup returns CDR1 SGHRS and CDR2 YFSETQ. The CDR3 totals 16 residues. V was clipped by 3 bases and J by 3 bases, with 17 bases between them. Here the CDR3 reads CASSYTGTLTTDTQYF. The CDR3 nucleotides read TGCGCCAGCAGCTACACCGGGACGTTAACAACAGATACGCAGTATTTT.

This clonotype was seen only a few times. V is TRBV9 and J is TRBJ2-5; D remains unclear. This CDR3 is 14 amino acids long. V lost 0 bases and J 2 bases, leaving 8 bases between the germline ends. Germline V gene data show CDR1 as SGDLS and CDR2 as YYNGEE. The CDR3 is CASSVDPQQETQYF. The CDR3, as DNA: TGTGCCAGCAGCGTAGACCCACAGCAAGAGACCCAGTACTTC.

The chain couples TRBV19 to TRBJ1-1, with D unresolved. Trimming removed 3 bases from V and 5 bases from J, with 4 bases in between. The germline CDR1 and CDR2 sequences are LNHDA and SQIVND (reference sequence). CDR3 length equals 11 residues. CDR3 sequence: CASSMGTEAFF. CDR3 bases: TGTGCCAGTAGTATGGGTACTGAAGCTTTCTTT.

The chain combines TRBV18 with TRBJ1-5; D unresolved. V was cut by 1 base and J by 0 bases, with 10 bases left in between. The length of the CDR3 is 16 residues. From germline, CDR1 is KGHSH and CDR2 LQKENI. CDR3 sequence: CASSPREAYSNQPQHF. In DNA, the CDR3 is TGTGCCAGCTCACCACGTGAAGCGTATAGCAATCAGCCCCAGCATTTT.

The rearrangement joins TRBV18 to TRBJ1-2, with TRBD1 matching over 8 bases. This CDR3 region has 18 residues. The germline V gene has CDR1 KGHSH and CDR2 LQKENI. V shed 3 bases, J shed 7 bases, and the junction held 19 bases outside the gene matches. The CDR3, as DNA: TGTGCCAGCTCACCGGGGCAGACAGGGGCCCTCTCGGGGAGTGGCTACACCTTC. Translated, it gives CASSPGQTGALSGSGYTF.

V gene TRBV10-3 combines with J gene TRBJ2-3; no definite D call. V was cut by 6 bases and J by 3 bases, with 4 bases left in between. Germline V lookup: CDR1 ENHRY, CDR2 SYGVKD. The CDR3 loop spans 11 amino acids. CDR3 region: CAIRETDTQYF. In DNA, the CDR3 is TGTGCCATCAGAGAAACAGATACGCAGTATTTT.

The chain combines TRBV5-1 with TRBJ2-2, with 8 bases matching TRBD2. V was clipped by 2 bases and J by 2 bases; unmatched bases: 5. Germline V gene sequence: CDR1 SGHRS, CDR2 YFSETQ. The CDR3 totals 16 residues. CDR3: CASSFGVAGNTGELFF. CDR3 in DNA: TGCGCCAGCAGCTTTGGGGTAGCGGGAAACACCGGGGAGCTGTTTTTT.

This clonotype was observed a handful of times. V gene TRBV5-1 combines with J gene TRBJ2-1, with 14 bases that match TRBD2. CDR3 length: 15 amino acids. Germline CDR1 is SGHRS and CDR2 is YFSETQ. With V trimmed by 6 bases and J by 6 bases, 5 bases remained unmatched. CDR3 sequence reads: CASMGLAGASNEQFF. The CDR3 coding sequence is TGCGCCAGCATGGGACTAGCGGGAGCTAGCAATGAGCAGTTCTTC.

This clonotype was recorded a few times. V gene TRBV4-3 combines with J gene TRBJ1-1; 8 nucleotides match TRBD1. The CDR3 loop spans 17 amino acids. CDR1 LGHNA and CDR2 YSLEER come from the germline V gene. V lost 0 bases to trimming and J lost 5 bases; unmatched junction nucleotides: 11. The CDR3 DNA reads TGCGCCAGCAGCCAAGATTTTGCAGGGGGCGTTCGGACTGAAGCTTTCTTT. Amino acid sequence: CASSQDFAGGVRTEAFF.

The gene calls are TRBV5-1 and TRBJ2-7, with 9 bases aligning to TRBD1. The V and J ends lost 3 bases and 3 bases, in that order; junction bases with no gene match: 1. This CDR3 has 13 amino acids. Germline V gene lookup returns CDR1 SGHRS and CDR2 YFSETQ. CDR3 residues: CASSWDRDYEQYF. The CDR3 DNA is TGCGCCAGCAGCTGGGACAGGGACTACGAGCAGTACTTC.

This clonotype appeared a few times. The CDR3 DNA is TGTGCCACCAGCAACACTCAACACAATGAGCAGTTCTTC. It encodes CATSNTQHNEQFF. This rearrangement joins TRBV15 to TRBJ2-1, with unresolved D. Trimming stripped 4 bases from V and 5 bases from J, with 9 bases between. Germline CDR1 reads LNHNV; CDR2 reads YYDKDF (reference sequence). CDR3 length: 13 residues. Full variable domain (outside the CDR3, taken from reference TRBV15 and TRBJ2-1): DAMVIQNPRYQVTQFGKPVTLSCSQTLNHNVMYWYQQKSSQAPKLLFHYYDKDFNNEADTPDNFQSRRPNTSFCFLDIRSPGLGDTAMYLCATSNTQHNEQFFGPGTRLTVL.

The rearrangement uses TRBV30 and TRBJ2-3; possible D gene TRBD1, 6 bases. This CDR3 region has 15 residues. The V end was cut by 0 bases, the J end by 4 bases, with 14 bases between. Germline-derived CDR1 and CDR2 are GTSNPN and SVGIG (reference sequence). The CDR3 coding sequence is TGTGCCTGGAGTGTTCAGGGGTACAGGGCAGATACGCAGTATTTT. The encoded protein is CAWSVQGYRADTQYF. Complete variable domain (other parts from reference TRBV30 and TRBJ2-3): SQTIHQWPATLVQPVGSPLSLECTVEGTSNPNLYWYRQAAGRGLQLLFYSVGIGQISSEVPQNLSASRPQDRQFILSSKKLLLSDSGFYLCAWSVQGYRADTQYFGPGTRLTVL.

CDR3 coding DNA: TGTGCCAGCAGCTCAACGGGTGGGGGGCTGTTCTTC. Translating it yields CASSSTGGGLFF. The chain combines TRBV7-9 with TRBJ2-1, with D perhaps given as TRBD1 or TRBD2 (6 bases each). In germline, CDR1 is SEHNR, CDR2 FQNEAQ (reference sequence). The CDR3 sequence is 12 residues long. V gave up 4 bases and J gave up 15 bases, with 16 bases separating them.